These 18 T cell receptor beta chains came from one sample sequenced in a study of PD-1 blockade in classical Hodgkin lymphoma. Clones were read by immunoSEQ multiplex PCR, and TCRdb kept only the in-frame ones, dropping some. This sample yields approximately 13,000 clones, of which about 90% are seen a single time; approximately 20% belongs to the top ten. Relapse was seen in all patients after autologous stem cell transplantation, and brentuximab vedotin exposure was variable. The sequenced sample was peripheral blood mononuclear cells (PBMCs), obtained at baseline. The source of these receptors is a human donor with classical Hodgkin lymphoma.

The chain carries TRBV30 and TRBJ1-5; a possible D gene is TRBD1 (5 bases). The CDR3 consists of 12 residues. Deletions cut 5 bases from V and 7 bases from J, with 12 bases between. Germline values: CDR1 GTSNPN, CDR2 SVGIG (reference sequence). CDR3 nucleotides: TGTGCCTGGGGATCAACAGGCCAGCCCCAGCATTTT. It translates to CAWGSTGQPQHF.

This chain connects TRBV6-1 to TRBJ2-7; a weak D match, TRBD1 (6 bases). Germline V lookup: CDR1 MNHNS, CDR2 SASEGT. This CDR3 has 15 residues. V was cut by 1 base and J by 4 bases, with 14 bases left in between. CDR3 DNA sequence: TGTGCCAGCAGTGAAGGGACAGATGGGCCTTACGAGCAGTACTTC. It translates to CASSEGTDGPYEQYF.

V usage is TRBV6-5 and J usage is TRBJ1-6; D is unresolved. V dropped 0 bases and J dropped 10 bases, with 7 bases sitting between them. Germline V lookup: CDR1 MNHEY, CDR2 SVGAGI. There are 13 residues in the CDR3. CDR3 amino acids: CASSYSEESPLHF. The CDR3, as DNA: TGTGCCAGCAGTTACTCGGAGGAATCACCCCTCCACTTT.

The chain employs TRBV5-4 and TRBJ2-1, with a weak D call TRBD2 (5 bases). V lost 6 bases and J 0 bases, leaving 19 bases between the germline ends. Germline V gives CDR1 SGHNT, CDR2 YYREEE (reference sequence). This CDR3 spans 17 amino acids. DNA of the CDR3: TGTGCCAGCACCCCGAGCGGCTTCTTTAGCTCCTACAATGAGCAGTTCTTC. This translates into CASTPSGFFSSYNEQFF.

V and J are TRBV19 and TRBJ2-1; 12 nucleotides line up with TRBD2. This CDR3 is 16 amino acids long. CDR1 is LNHDA and CDR2 is SQIVND in the germline V gene (reference sequence). The V gene end was trimmed by 7 bases and the J gene end by 0 bases; junction bases not matched to a gene: 4. CDR3 sequence (DNA): TGTGCCAGTAAGCTAGCGGGAGGGAGCTCCTACAATGAGCAGTTCTTC. This sequence encodes CASKLAGGSSYNEQFF.

The J gene is TRBJ1-2, the V gene TRBV19, with unresolved D. V shed 0 bases and J shed 2 bases, with 4 bases lying between them. CDR1 LNHDA and CDR2 SQIVND come from the germline V gene (reference sequence). The CDR3 runs 13 residues. CDR3 nucleotide sequence: TGTGCCAGTAGTATAGATGGAAACTATGGCTACACCTTC. It yields the protein CASSIDGNYGYTF.

The gene calls are TRBV30 and TRBJ2-7, with a tentative D call TRBD1 (6 bases). Trimming shortened V by 8 bases and J by 6 bases, and 17 bases separated the two germline ends. This CDR3 is 12 amino acids long. Germline V gives CDR1 GTSNPN, CDR2 SVGIG (reference sequence). DNA for the CDR3: TGTGCCATTCGACAGGCCGGATTCGAGCAGTACTTC. This gives the protein CAIRQAGFEQYF.

V usage is TRBV19 and J usage is TRBJ1-2; 8 positions agree with TRBD1. The CDR3 has 16 amino acids. The germline V gene has CDR1 LNHDA and CDR2 SQIVND (reference sequence). V lost 4 bases and J lost 1; bases outside the gene matches: 8. CDR3 region: CASSTRTGNNNYGYTF. The CDR3 region has the DNA TGTGCCAGTAGTACCCGGACAGGGAATAATAACTATGGCTACACCTTC.

The gene calls are TRBV4-1 and TRBJ1-2, with a weak D call TRBD1 (5 bases). The V and J ends lost 4 bases and 4 bases respectively, with 19 bases between them. Germline V gene lookup returns CDR1 MGHRA and CDR2 YSYEKL. The CDR3 is made up of 16 amino acids. The CDR3 protein is CASSLAEQESFYGYTF. DNA of the CDR3: TGCGCCAGCAGCCTTGCCGAACAGGAAAGTTTCTATGGCTACACCTTC.

The chain is built from TRBV29-1 and TRBJ1-3; D uncertain. The V end lost 5 bases, the J end lost 0 bases, and 8 bases lay between the germline ends. Germline values: CDR1 SQVTM, CDR2 ANQGSEA. This CDR3 comprises 13 residues. The CDR3 bases are TGCAGCGTTCTTTCCCGCTCTGGAAACACCATATATTTT. Amino acids: CSVLSRSGNTIYF.

The chain is built from TRBV13 and TRBJ1-4, with D possibly matching TRBD1 (5 bases). Germline V CDR1 and CDR2: PRHDT, FYEKMQ (reference sequence). The CDR3 extends over 14 amino acids. Trimming shortened V by 4 bases and J by 4 bases, and 10 bases separated the two germline ends. CDR3 sequence (DNA): TGTGCCAGCAGCTCCCGGGACCTTAATGAAAAACTGTTTTTT. This gives the protein CASSSRDLNEKLFF.

The V and J genes are TRBV30 and TRBJ1-1; D call uncertain. CDR3 length: 12 amino acids. Germline values: CDR1 GTSNPN, CDR2 SVGIG (reference sequence). Trimming took off 1 base at V and 7 bases at J, with 10 bases between the two ends. The CDR3 DNA is TGTGCCTGGAGTGGCCTAGGGAATGAAGCTTTCTTT. Its protein product is CAWSGLGNEAFF.

This chain uses TRBV7-8 with TRBJ1-5; possible D gene TRBD1, 5 bases. This CDR3 is 15 amino acids long. Looked up from germline, CDR1 is SGHVS and CDR2 is FQNEAQ. The V and J ends lost 0 bases and 4 bases respectively, with 10 bases between them. The CDR3 loop reads CASSLARGGNQPQHF. CDR3 DNA sequence: TGTGCCAGCAGCTTAGCGAGGGGTGGGAATCAGCCCCAGCATTTT.

V and J are TRBV7-6 and TRBJ2-7; D is unresolved. The germline gives CDR1 SGHVS, CDR2 FNYEAQ. V dropped 5 bases and J dropped 6 bases, with 11 bases sitting between them. The CDR3 consists of 12 residues. The CDR3 region has the DNA TGTGCCAGCAGCCCGCCCCAAGGCGAGCAGTACTTC. Translating it yields CASSPPQGEQYF.

The rearrangement uses TRBV27 and TRBJ2-1, with D perhaps given as TRBD1 or TRBD2 (5 bases each). CDR1 and CDR2 (germline): MNHEY, SMNVEV (reference sequence). The CDR3 runs to 13 residues. The ends were cut back, 5 bases at V and 8 bases at J, with 13 bases in the middle. DNA for the CDR3: TGTGCCAGCAGTCCCCCCGGGACGGATGAGCAGTTCTTC. Its protein product is CASSPPGTDEQFF.

The chain employs TRBV30 and TRBJ1-2; 8 bases fit TRBD1. The CDR3 extends over 14 amino acids. With V trimmed by 3 bases and J by 8 bases, 11 bases remained unmatched. The germline V gene has CDR1 GTSNPN and CDR2 SVGIG (reference sequence). This CDR3 is CAWSTGQGGAGYTF. For the CDR3, the DNA is TGTGCCTGGAGCACAGGACAGGGAGGGGCCGGCTACACCTTC.

This chain joins TRBV30 and TRBJ2-7; the match to TRBD1 covers 9 bases. J gave up 3 bases and V 3 bases, and 0 bases lay outside the gene matches. The CDR3 consists of 12 residues. Looked up from germline, CDR1 is GTSNPN and CDR2 is SVGIG (reference sequence). CDR3 DNA: TGTGCCTGGAGGGGACAGGGCTACGAGCAGTACTTC. This translates into CAWRGQGYEQYF.

This clone was seen more than once but under ten times. This chain joins TRBV7-8 and TRBJ2-7, with D unclear. Deletions cut 1 base from V and 0 bases from J, with 10 bases between. CDR3 length equals 15 residues. The germline V gene encodes CDR1 SGHVS and CDR2 FQNEAQ. CDR3 in DNA: TGTGCCAGCAGCTTAGGTTCGGGTAACTCCTACGAGCAGTACTTC. Residues: CASSLGSGNSYEQYF. The variable domain in full, completed from reference TRBV7-8 and TRBJ2-7, reads GAGVSQSPRYKVAKRGQDVALRCDPISGHVSLFWYQQALGQGPEFLTYFQNEAQLDKSGLPSDRFFAERPEGSVSTLKIQRTQQEDSAVYLCASSLGSGNSYEQYFGPGTRLTVT.